What follows are 14 T cell receptor beta chains derived from one specimen sequenced in a study of a mutant IDH1 vaccine in newly diagnosed glioma (dated by TCRdb to about 2021). Taken with the paper, the label for time point translates to: baseline, week 1 (first vaccination visit). The treatment or condition label, as the study defines it: pre-vaccination baseline after standard-of-care therapy. The library was made by the immunoSEQ multiplex PCR assay. Drawn from immuneACCESS, this table holds only the in-frame rearrangements with V and J called that TCRdb kept. Clones are partly lost; checked studies trace under half to an unresolved V gene and leave the rest unexplained. The sample table holds tens of thousands of clones, of which over 60% were seen once. The ten top clones hold about 1.7% of the sample. The material was PBMCs, obtained from a glioma patient treated with radiotherapy, temozolomide or both. Receptors were obtained from a woman aged 40 to 50 with glioma.

The chain recombines TRBV5-1 with TRBJ1-4; perhaps TRBD1 as D (6 bases). Trimming stripped 1 base from V and 10 bases from J, with 17 bases between. CDR1 and CDR2 (germline): SGHRS, YFSETQ. The CDR3 spans 15 residues. CDR3 sequence reads: CASSLSQGRLGKLFF. Written as DNA, the CDR3 is TGCGCCAGCAGCTTGTCACAGGGACGGCTGGGAAAACTGTTTTTT.

This clone is judged medium-sized. The rearrangement uses TRBV2 and TRBJ1-5; D ambiguous. The CDR3 extends over 13 amino acids. CDR1 is SNHLY, CDR2 FYNNEI, per germline. The ends were cut back, 7 bases at V and 7 bases at J, with 14 bases in the middle. The CDR3 DNA is TGTGCCAGCACCTCAAGGGTACAGCAGCCCCAGCATTTT. Translated, it gives CASTSRVQQPQHF.

The chain combines TRBV7-9 with TRBJ2-1; 10 bases map to TRBD2. Germline CDR1 reads SEHNR; CDR2 reads FQNEAQ (reference sequence). V was clipped by 8 bases and J by 6 bases; unmatched bases: 13. The CDR3 sequence is 16 residues long. Here the CDR3 reads CASLRSSGGAGNEQFF. For the CDR3, the DNA is TGTGCCAGCTTAAGGTCCAGCGGGGGGGCGGGCAATGAGCAGTTCTTC.

The chain couples TRBV19 to TRBJ1-1; D ambiguous. Germline V CDR1 and CDR2: LNHDA, SQIVND (reference sequence). The CDR3 is 16 amino acids. V was shortened by 1 base and J by 0 bases, with 12 bases between the two germline ends. CDR3 nucleotide sequence: TGTGCCAGTAGTATAGCGGCCGGCGGTGTGAACACTGAAGCTTTCTTT. Residues: CASSIAAGGVNTEAFF.

The chain combines TRBV7-2 with TRBJ2-2; TRBD2 matches 8 bases. V shed 5 bases and J 0 bases; nucleotides not matched to a gene: 8. This CDR3 has 17 residues. The germline CDR1 and CDR2 sequences are SGHTA and FQGNSA. The CDR3 DNA sequence: TGTGCCAGCAGCAGAAGGGCGGGGGGCTCGAACACCGGGGAGCTGTTTTTT. It yields the protein CASSRRAGGSNTGELFF.

V and J are TRBV19 and TRBJ2-2; TRBD1 matches at 7 bases. Trimming cost V 6 bases and J 0 bases; bases outside gene matches: 4. The CDR3 has 15 residues. Germline-derived CDR1 and CDR2 are LNHDA and SQIVND (reference sequence). CDR3 sequence: CASRQGQTNTGELFF. CDR3 nucleotide sequence: TGTGCCAGTAGGCAGGGACAGACGAACACCGGGGAGCTGTTTTTT. Together with reference TRBV19 and TRBJ2-2, the CDR3 gives the full variable domain: DGGITQSPKYLFRKEGQNVTLSCEQNLNHDAMYWYRQDPGQGLRLIYYSQIVNDFQKGDIAEGYSVSREKKESFPLTVTSAQKNPTAFYLCASRQGQTNTGELFFGEGSRLTVL.

This clone was seen only once. The CDR3 DNA sequence: TGTGCCAGCAGTCACACCGGGACAGTTTTTAACTATGGCTACACCTTC. Its translation is CASSHTGTVFNYGYTF. This chain connects TRBV27 to TRBJ1-2; 7 nucleotides align to TRBD1. CDR1 is MNHEY, CDR2 SMNVEV, per germline (reference sequence). CDR3 length: 16 amino acids. V lost 5 bases and J lost 1; bases outside the gene matches: 10.

This chain uses TRBV7-6 with TRBJ1-3; 7 bases fit TRBD1. The CDR3 loop spans 17 amino acids. The germline gives CDR1 SGHVS, CDR2 FNYEAQ. With V trimmed by 2 bases and J by 1 base, 8 bases remained unmatched. Written as DNA, the CDR3 is TGTGCCAGCAGCTTAAGGAGGAGACAGGGATCTGGAAACACCATATATTTT. Its translation: CASSLRRRQGSGNTIYF.

The rearrangement joins TRBV6-1 to TRBJ1-1; 9 bases fit TRBD1. This CDR3 contains 15 residues. CDR1 MNHNS and CDR2 SASEGT come from the germline V gene. V shed 8 bases, J shed 5 bases, and the junction held 12 bases outside the gene matches. Here the CDR3 DNA reads TGTGCCAGCGACCTCTTGACAGGGGGTGGAACTGAAGCTTTCTTT. Its translation: CASDLLTGGGTEAFF.

The V and J genes are TRBV5-6 and TRBJ1-2, with TRBD1 matching 7 bases. This CDR3 has 14 amino acids. With 4 bases clipped from V and 4 bases from J, the junction kept 7 bases outside the gene matches. The V gene's germline CDR1 is SGHDT and CDR2 YYEEEE. This chain's CDR3 is CASSTTGLVYGYTF. The CDR3, as DNA: TGTGCCAGCAGCACGACAGGGCTCGTCTATGGCTACACCTTC.

This clone appeared a single time. The V call is TRBV14, the J call TRBJ2-5; the match to TRBD2 covers 7 bases. V dropped 4 bases and J dropped 5; count of bases not matched to a gene: 10. The length of the CDR3 is 15 residues. The germline CDR1 and CDR2 sequences are SGHDN and FVKESK. CDR3 DNA sequence: TGTGCCAGCAGCCGGCTGGGCGGGGGTTTCGAGACCCAGTACTTC. This codes for CASSRLGGGFETQYF.

This chain links TRBV6-1 with TRBJ2-7, with TRBD2 matching 9 bases. From germline, CDR1 is MNHNS and CDR2 SASEGT. The CDR3 is 16 residues long. V trimming: 4 bases; J trimming: 0 bases; junction bases outside the gene matches: 7. CDR3 in DNA: TGTGCCAGCAGTGGGATAGCGGGGGCTCGCTCCTACGAGCAGTACTTC. Its protein is CASSGIAGARSYEQYF.

The chain joins TRBV19 to TRBJ1-5; TRBD1 might be the D (5 bases). With 2 bases removed from V and 8 bases from J, the gap between germline ends came to 13 bases. This CDR3 is built from 14 residues. Looked up from germline, CDR1 is LNHDA and CDR2 is SQIVND (reference sequence). The CDR3 DNA follows: TGTGCCAGTAGTATATTCGGAGGGGATAAGCCCCAGCATTTT. It yields the protein CASSIFGGDKPQHF.

This sequence joins TRBV5-5 and TRBJ1-1; D is uncertain. The ends were cut back, 2 bases at V and 1 base at J, with 6 bases in the middle. The CDR3 length is 13 residues. Germline V gene data show CDR1 as SGHKS and CDR2 as YYEKEE (reference sequence). CDR3 nucleotide sequence: TGTGCCAGCAGCTTTCAGGAGAACACTGAAGCTTTCTTT. It codes for CASSFQENTEAFF.